A selection of T cell receptor beta chains follows, all from one sample in a study of T cells expressing NK-cell markers. TCRdb reprocessed the 5' RACE reads, with one entry per CDR3 protein and no DNA. The sample table includes 500,000 to 700,000 distinct CDR3 sequences. Sequences were obtained from blood T cells: a sorted CD56 or NKG2C T cell subset, CD4+ or CD8+ T cells, or bulk PBMC T cells (not recorded which). The source of these receptors is a man between 18 and 35 years old in good health. Both conserved end residues are part of each CDR3.

TRBJ2-1 | TRBV28 | CASSLPRLNNEQFF
TRBJ2-1 | TRBV27 | CASSPDRGGEQFF
TRBJ1-2 | TRBV20-1 | CSARTIYGYTF
TRBJ1-2 | TRBV29-1 | CSVEGPQGPDRTF
TRBJ1-5 | TRBV5-8 | CASAPLASNQPQHF
TRBJ1-1 | TRBV15 | CATSRGGKMWQFEAFF
TRBJ1-1 | TRBV6-2/TRBV6-3 | CASSYSGGAEAFF
TRBJ2-1 | TRBV28 | CASGRSGGRGSSYNEQFF
TRBJ2-5 | TRBV7-3 | CASSLTREVGETQYF
TRBJ2-3 | TRBV7-9 | CASSDANTDTQYF
TRBJ2-5 | TRBV28 | CASTLSGGLAGQETQYF
TRBJ2-1 | TRBV20-1 | CSARERNLVEQFF
TRBJ2-7 | TRBV18 | CASSQGTSAAYEQYF
TRBJ2-7 | TRBV29-1 | CSVLGGSANEQYF
TRBJ1-1 | TRBV12-3/TRBV12-4 | CASKGQGARNTEAFF
TRBJ1-2 | TRBV29-1 | CSVQGSGINYGYTF
TRBJ2-1 | TRBV11-2 | CASSVQGQVQFF
TRBJ1-5 | TRBV4-3 | CASSPDPTGGNQPQHF
TRBJ2-7 | TRBV7-2 | CASSLVIGQGFEQYF
TRBJ2-1 | TRBV20-1 | CSARISGLSYNEQFF
TRBJ1-4 | TRBV6-1 | CATTAATNEKLFF
TRBJ2-4 | TRBV29-1 | CSVDAEGDIQYF
TRBJ2-1 | TRBV20-1 | CSAGGRQAYNEQFF
TRBJ2-7 | TRBV9 | CASSPLSPYEQYF
TRBJ2-1 | TRBV20-1 | CSARHPSGAGYNEQFF
TRBJ1-2 | TRBV12-3/TRBV12-4 | CASSLGTRSYGYTF
TRBJ1-2 | TRBV11-2 | CASSFGVGYTF
TRBJ2-5 | TRBV12-3/TRBV12-4 | CASSLGMGAGEQETQYF
TRBJ1-1 | TRBV5-1 | CASSLDFDRKNTEAFF
TRBJ2-7 | TRBV6-1 | CASSRDRGPNYEQYF
TRBJ2-3 | TRBV20-1 | CSARAPGLSTDTQYF
TRBJ2-2 | TRBV20-1 | CSARVSGTENTGELFF
TRBJ2-1 | TRBV21-1 | CASSLREGDGSYNEQFF
TRBJ1-1 | TRBV9 | CASSGGAGETEAFF
TRBJ2-1 | TRBV27 | CASSPGTPYNEQFF
TRBJ1-1 | TRBV12-3/TRBV12-4 | CASSRDQGRRGAFF
TRBJ2-2 | TRBV7-7 | CASSPIGGGWTGELFF
TRBJ1-5 | TRBV5-5 | CASSATDRTNQPQHF
TRBJ2-7 | TRBV6-5 | CASSSNRLAGGNYEQYF
TRBJ2-5 | TRBV2 | CASSGDRALETQYF